A single sample is the source of the 31 T cell receptor beta chains below, sequenced in a study of monozygotic twins with inflammatory bowel disease (dated by TCRdb to the late 2010s). The library relied on 5' RACE. The reads were generated on an Illumina HiSeq 2500. TCRdb reprocessed the reads; each CDR3 protein sequence makes one entry, and DNA is unavailable. This sample's table carries approximately 420,000 distinct CDR3 sequences. In total, the top ten clones hold approximately 2.3% of the sample. Source material: blood. These TCRs come from a human donor with ulcerative colitis or Crohn's disease, or a healthy co-twin of an affected twin (not recorded which).

V usage is TRBV7-2 and J usage is TRBJ2-2; the TCRdb D gene call, TRBD1, has no DNA to confirm it. The CDR3 extends over 16 amino acids. The germline gives CDR1 SGHTA, CDR2 FQGNSA. This CDR3 is CASRGMGGANTGELFF.

The chain employs TRBV14 and TRBJ2-1; TCRdb designates TRBD1, a call that cannot be tested without DNA. The germline V gene encodes CDR1 SGHDN and CDR2 FVKESK. This CDR3 has 12 amino acids. This CDR3 is CASSRQYNEQFF.

V gene TRBV10-2 combines with J gene TRBJ2-6. This CDR3 region has 15 residues. Germline lookup yields CDR1 WSHSY and CDR2 SAAADI. The CDR3 loop is CASSESQVGANVLTF.

This sequence joins TRBV9 and TRBJ1-1. Germline V gene lookup returns CDR1 SGDLS and CDR2 YYNGEE. The length of the CDR3 is 12 residues. CDR3 in amino acids: CASRDIEGRAFF.

The chain is built from TRBV18 and TRBJ1-1; the TCRdb D gene call, TRBD1, has no DNA to confirm it. Germline V gene data show CDR1 as KGHSH and CDR2 as LQKENI. The CDR3 spans 17 residues. CDR3 amino acids: CASSSPNTGIWNTEAFF.

This chain links TRBV6-5 with TRBJ1-1; checking the TCRdb D call of TRBD1 is not possible without DNA. CDR3 length equals 13 residues. The germline V gene has CDR1 MNHEY and CDR2 SVGAGI. The CDR3 here is CASSYSIGEQAFF.

The V gene is TRBV7-6, the J gene TRBJ2-7; TCRdb selects TRBD1, and the lack of DNA leaves this call unchecked. Germline CDR1 is SGHVS and CDR2 is FNYEAQ. The CDR3 is 12 residues long. CDR3 sequence reads: CASSRRGYEQYF.

This sequence joins TRBV19 and TRBJ2-2; with no DNA, the TCRdb D assignment of TRBD2 cannot be verified. The germline V gene encodes CDR1 LNHDA and CDR2 SQIVND (reference sequence). CDR3 length: 14 amino acids. CDR3 amino acids: CASSAAGVPGELFF.

This chain joins TRBV15 and TRBJ1-2; TCRdb's D call of TRBD1 is untestable without DNA. Germline CDR1 and CDR2: LNHNV and YYDKDF (reference sequence). The CDR3 runs to 14 residues. CDR3 in amino acids: CATSRDVQGSGYTF.

The CDR3 sequence: CSVRTDSNQPQHF. The chain combines TRBV29-1 with TRBJ1-5; TCRdb lists TRBD1, though no DNA is available to test this call. The germline V gene has CDR1 SQVTM and CDR2 ANQGSEA. The CDR3 spans 13 residues.

The chain has TRBV5-1 and TRBJ2-1; TCRdb's D gene call, TRBD1, goes unchecked for lack of DNA. The CDR3 contains 13 residues. CDR1 is SGHRS, CDR2 YFSETQ, per germline. The CDR3 loop reads CASYIQGADEQFF.

The chain couples TRBV5-4 to TRBJ2-7; TCRdb selects TRBD2, and the lack of DNA leaves this call unchecked. Germline lookup yields CDR1 SGHNT and CDR2 YYREEE (reference sequence). CDR3 length: 15 residues. This CDR3 is CASSLKVAEGYEQYF.

The chain uses TRBV6-5 and TRBJ2-7; the TRBD1 assignment by TCRdb is unverifiable without DNA. This CDR3 contains 11 residues. CDR1 and CDR2 from the germline V gene are MNHEY and SVGAGI. The CDR3 region is CASSYGGEQYF.

The V call is TRBV5-6, the J call TRBJ2-5; the TCRdb D gene call, TRBD2, has no DNA to confirm it. Per germline, CDR1 SGHDT and CDR2 YYEEEE. The CDR3 totals 17 residues. The CDR3 sequence: CASSLSLAGGFQETQYF.

V gene TRBV20-1 combines with J gene TRBJ2-3; TCRdb designates TRBD2, a call that cannot be tested without DNA. This CDR3 spans 14 amino acids. Germline assignment: CDR1 DFQATT and CDR2 SNEGSKA (reference sequence). The CDR3 sequence: CSARVGGNTDTQYF.

This chain links TRBV28 with TRBJ2-1; the D call from TCRdb, TRBD2, cannot be confirmed without DNA. Germline V gives CDR1 MDHEN, CDR2 SYDVKM. CDR3 length: 15 residues. CDR3 in amino acids: CASSFSGGRANEQFF.

The chain links TRBV15 to TRBJ2-7; the TCRdb call, TRBD2, lacks DNA for checking. Germline CDR1 LNHNV, CDR2 YYDKDF (reference sequence). CDR3 length equals 16 residues. This CDR3 is CATSREGVAGGYEQYF.

This chain links TRBV20-1 with TRBJ2-2; the TCRdb call, TRBD1, lacks DNA for checking. Looked up from germline, CDR1 is DFQATT and CDR2 is SNEGSKA (reference sequence). The CDR3 has 17 residues. The CDR3 loop is CSASPGGGTPNTGELFF.

The chain employs TRBV6-1 and TRBJ1-5; the TCRdb D gene call, TRBD1, has no DNA to confirm it. Germline V CDR1 and CDR2: MNHNS, SASEGT. CDR3 length: 14 amino acids. The CDR3 is CASSRDGRNQPQHF.

The chain is built from TRBV6-5 and TRBJ2-7; the D gene TCRdb calls, TRBD2, cannot be checked with no DNA. The CDR3 is 15 amino acids. CDR1 MNHEY and CDR2 SVGAGI come from the germline V gene. The CDR3 here is CASSYQSSAVGEQYF.

V gene TRBV27 combines with J gene TRBJ2-3. In germline, CDR1 is MNHEY, CDR2 SMNVEV (reference sequence). CDR3 length: 14 amino acids. This CDR3 is CASSLSTPRNTQYF.

This chain's CDR3 is CATSRTTENTEAFF. The V call is TRBV15, the J call TRBJ1-1; without DNA, the TCRdb call of TRBD1 cannot be checked. Germline V gene lookup returns CDR1 LNHNV and CDR2 YYDKDF (reference sequence). There are 14 residues in the CDR3.

The chain combines TRBV11-1 with TRBJ2-3; no DNA is available, so the TRBD2 call from TCRdb remains unchecked. Looked up from germline, CDR1 is SGHAT and CDR2 is FQDESV (reference sequence). This CDR3 region has 20 residues. The CDR3 sequence: CASRRTPTGLAGGITDTQYF.

This chain uses TRBV5-1 with TRBJ2-7. The CDR3 is 11 amino acids. Germline loops: CDR1 SGHRS, CDR2 YFSETQ. This CDR3 reads CASSSTYEQYF. The variable domain in full, with the rest retrieved from reference TRBV5-1 and TRBJ2-7, is KAGVTQTPRYLIKTRGQQVTLSCSPISGHRSVSWYQQTPGQGLQFLFEYFSETQRNKGNFPGRFSGRQFSNSRSEMNVSTLELGDSALYLCASSSTYEQYFGPGTRLTVT.

The V call is TRBV30, the J call TRBJ1-1. The germline CDR1 and CDR2 sequences are GTSNPN and SVGIG (reference sequence). The CDR3 totals 14 residues. This chain's CDR3 is CAWGPTQWDTEAFF.

J is TRBJ1-2 and V is TRBV28. The CDR3 spans 14 residues. Germline assignment: CDR1 MDHEN and CDR2 SYDVKM. The CDR3 sequence: CASSQTRVNYGYTF.

The chain employs TRBV5-1 and TRBJ2-5; TCRdb's D gene call, TRBD1, goes unchecked for lack of DNA. The length of the CDR3 is 17 residues. The V gene's germline CDR1 is SGHRS and CDR2 YFSETQ. CDR3 amino acids: CASSTGTGGQQRETQYF.

The chain joins TRBV5-1 to TRBJ2-1. Germline-derived CDR1 and CDR2 are SGHRS and YFSETQ. The CDR3 loop spans 13 amino acids. The CDR3: CASSLGYSDEQFF.

V and J are TRBV29-1 and TRBJ1-2; the TCRdb call, TRBD1, lacks DNA for checking. CDR3 length: 15 residues. CDR1 and CDR2 (germline): SQVTM, ANQGSEA. The CDR3 loop reads CSVVTGTERFRGYTF.

The gene calls are TRBV21-1 and TRBJ2-7; TCRdb picks TRBD2, but there is no DNA to check that call. TRBV21-1 is assigned pseudogene status. The CDR3 contains 17 residues. CDR3 amino acids: CASRSVWTSGEHYEQYF.

The chain joins TRBV20-1 to TRBJ2-1; TCRdb returns TRBD1, unconfirmable since there is no DNA. This CDR3 region has 15 residues. The germline CDR1 and CDR2 sequences are DFQATT and SNEGSKA (reference sequence). CDR3 sequence: CSASYGGAKSNEQFF.